This is a list of T cell receptor beta chains from one sample in a study of shared clonotypes between healthy human individuals. Repertoires were generated with immunoSEQ multiplex PCR, while TCRdb's copy carries only in-frame clones and drops some. The table records some 550,000 clones, about 97% of them present only once. Sample: naive CD4+ T cells sorted from blood. The origin of the receptors is a woman aged 30 to 39 in good health. CDR3s include the opening cysteine and the closing phenylalanine or tryptophan. A D gene is named only where the DNA matches it firmly. The size field is filled for only some rows; it gives once, few, many or a size class.

j_call: TRBJ1-2; clone_size: .; v_call: TRBV4-1; d_call: TRBD1; cdr3_aa: CASSQFRTGGSHNYGYTF; cdr3_nt: TGCGCCAGCAGCCAATTCCGGACAGGGGGTTCCCATAACTATGGCTACACCTTC
j_call: TRBJ1-3; clone_size: .; v_call: TRBV28; d_call: .; cdr3_aa: CASSSQGGDGNTIYF; cdr3_nt: TGTGCCAGCAGCAGTCAAGGGGGGGACGGAAACACCATATATTTT
j_call: TRBJ2-3; clone_size: .; v_call: TRBV4-2; d_call: .; cdr3_aa: CASSQNRADTQYF; cdr3_nt: TGTGCCAGCAGCCAAAATAGGGCAGATACGCAGTATTTT
j_call: TRBJ2-7; clone_size: .; v_call: TRBV5-1; d_call: TRBD2; cdr3_aa: CASSLGVSGSSYEQYF; cdr3_nt: TGCGCCAGCAGCTTGGGGGTTAGCGGGAGTTCCTACGAGCAGTACTTC
j_call: TRBJ2-7; clone_size: .; v_call: TRBV2; d_call: TRBD2; cdr3_aa: CASRAGTSGSPREQYF; cdr3_nt: TGTGCCAGCAGAGCCGGGACTAGCGGGAGTCCGAGGGAGCAGTACTTC
j_call: TRBJ1-5; clone_size: .; v_call: TRBV7-9; d_call: .; cdr3_aa: CASSLSGVSNQPQHF; cdr3_nt: TGTGCCAGCAGTTTATCAGGGGTCAGCAATCAGCCCCAGCATTTT
j_call: TRBJ2-7; clone_size: once; v_call: TRBV21-1; d_call: .; cdr3_aa: CASSYSGDEQYF; cdr3_nt: TGTGCCAGCAGCTACTCCGGGGACGAGCAGTACTTC
j_call: TRBJ2-5; clone_size: .; v_call: TRBV6-1; d_call: TRBD2; cdr3_aa: CASRLAGAETQYF; cdr3_nt: TGTGCCAGCAGGCTAGCGGGAGCAGAGACCCAGTACTTC
j_call: TRBJ1-4; clone_size: .; v_call: TRBV4-1; d_call: .; cdr3_aa: CASSQIVSVVQGGEKLFF; cdr3_nt: TGCGCCAGCAGCCAAATTGTGAGCGTTGTGCAGGGTGGTGAAAAACTGTTTTTT
j_call: TRBJ1-4; clone_size: once; v_call: TRBV19; d_call: .; cdr3_aa: CASSMRSATNEKLFF; cdr3_nt: TGTGCCAGTAGTATGAGGTCGGCAACTAATGAAAAACTGTTTTTT
j_call: TRBJ2-2; clone_size: .; v_call: TRBV5-1; d_call: TRBD2; cdr3_aa: CASSLGGSGSAGELFF; cdr3_nt: TGCGCCAGCAGCTTGGGGGGTAGCGGGAGCGCCGGGGAGCTGTTTTTT
j_call: TRBJ2-1; clone_size: .; v_call: TRBV29-1; d_call: TRBD2; cdr3_aa: CSFRTSGYNEQFF; cdr3_nt: TGCAGCTTCAGGACTAGCGGCTACAATGAGCAGTTCTTC
j_call: TRBJ1-1; clone_size: .; v_call: TRBV28; d_call: .; cdr3_aa: CASSLGGRLRTEAFF; cdr3_nt: TGTGCCAGCAGTTTAGGGGGGCGCCTTCGTACTGAAGCTTTCTTT
j_call: TRBJ2-5; clone_size: .; v_call: TRBV4-2; d_call: TRBD1; cdr3_aa: CASSLSLRDRGSETQYF; cdr3_nt: TGTGCCAGCAGCCTATCCCTCCGGGACAGGGGGTCAGAGACCCAGTACTTC
j_call: TRBJ2-1; clone_size: .; v_call: TRBV4-1; d_call: .; cdr3_aa: CASSQVRGRDDYNEQFF; cdr3_nt: TGCGCCAGCAGCCAAGTACGAGGGCGGGACGACTACAATGAGCAGTTCTTC
j_call: TRBJ1-2; clone_size: few; v_call: TRBV28; d_call: TRBD1; cdr3_aa: CASRMDRVVGYTF; cdr3_nt: TGTGCCAGCAGGATGGACAGGGTGGTTGGCTACACCTTC
j_call: TRBJ2-2; clone_size: .; v_call: TRBV6-1; d_call: TRBD1; cdr3_aa: CASRNRQGMGGELFF; cdr3_nt: TGTGCCAGCAGGAATAGACAGGGAATGGGCGGGGAGCTGTTTTTT
j_call: TRBJ2-7; clone_size: .; v_call: TRBV2; d_call: TRBD1; cdr3_aa: CASSRDRDIYEQYF; cdr3_nt: TGTGCCAGCAGCCGGGACAGGGATATCTACGAGCAGTACTTC
j_call: TRBJ2-5; clone_size: .; v_call: TRBV9; d_call: TRBD1; cdr3_aa: CASSAGTGGVETQYF; cdr3_nt: TGTGCCAGCAGCGCCGGGACAGGGGGCGTCGAGACCCAGTACTTC
j_call: TRBJ1-3; clone_size: .; v_call: TRBV5-5; d_call: .; cdr3_aa: CASSLTAVSGNTIYF; cdr3_nt: TGTGCCAGCAGTCTTACGGCGGTGTCTGGAAACACCATATATTTT
j_call: TRBJ2-2; clone_size: .; v_call: TRBV6-5; d_call: .; cdr3_aa: CASSSGTGELFF; cdr3_nt: TGTGCCAGCAGTAGTGGGACCGGGGAGCTGTTTTTT
j_call: TRBJ2-3; clone_size: .; v_call: TRBV5-1; d_call: .; cdr3_aa: CASSQASGLSTDTQYF; cdr3_nt: TGCGCCAGCAGCCAGGCGAGCGGCCTTAGCACAGATACGCAGTATTTT
j_call: TRBJ1-1; clone_size: .; v_call: TRBV4-2; d_call: .; cdr3_aa: CASSQMTTGYRGMNTEAFF; cdr3_nt: TGTGCCAGCAGCCAAATGACCACAGGGTATAGGGGTATGAACACTGAAGCTTTCTTT